Each of the 18 T cell receptor beta chains below was sequenced from the same sample in a study of shared clonotypes between healthy human individuals. Generated by immunoSEQ multiplex PCR, the TCRdb table keeps only in-frame clones and is missing some. This table holds millions of clones, around nine tenths found once. The sequencing input was naive CD4+ T cells sorted from blood. As for subset: CD45RA+ positively selected. The receptors stem from a man younger than 30 in good health.

This rearrangement joins TRBV6-1 to TRBJ1-5; D gene uncertain. Germline loops: CDR1 MNHNS, CDR2 SASEGT. This CDR3 is built from 14 residues. Deletions cut 0 bases from V and 3 bases from J, with 6 bases between. The CDR3 loop reads CASSEAVNNQPQHF. The CDR3 bases are TGTGCCAGCAGTGAAGCAGTTAACAATCAGCCCCAGCATTTT.

This chain's CDR3 is CASSLIRLAGEDTQYF. The CDR3 coding sequence is TGTGCCAGCAGCTTGATTCGACTAGCGGGGGAGGATACGCAGTATTTT. The chain recombines TRBV11-2 with TRBJ2-3, with 12 positions matching TRBD2. Trimming at V came to 3 bases and at J to 6 bases, leaving 7 bases not matched to a gene. Germline V lookup: CDR1 SGHAT, CDR2 FQNNGV. The CDR3 is 16 amino acids.

V usage is TRBV4-2 and J usage is TRBJ2-5; 13 positions agree with TRBD2. CDR1 is LGHNA and CDR2 is YNFKEQ in the germline V gene. Trimming took 1 base from V and 1 from J; bases not matched to a gene: 12. The CDR3 runs 20 residues. The CDR3 loop is CASSQAKTSGGPHLQETQYF. The DNA for the CDR3 is TGTGCCAGCAGCCAAGCTAAGACTAGCGGGGGGCCTCACCTCCAAGAGACCCAGTACTTC.

The rearrangement joins TRBV28 to TRBJ2-7; maybe TRBD1 (6 bases). Trimming removed 6 bases from V and 13 bases from J, with 22 bases in between. This CDR3 region has 13 residues. Germline V lookup: CDR1 MDHEN, CDR2 SYDVKM. The CDR3 nucleotides read TGTGCCAGCAGCTCCCCCATGGGGGACAACCCTTACTTC. The encoded protein is CASSSPMGDNPYF.

The chain links TRBV11-2 to TRBJ1-2; D not resolved. Trimming left V 2 bases short and J 4 bases short, with 8 bases between. The CDR3 extends over 13 amino acids. Germline CDR1 reads SGHAT; CDR2 reads FQNNGV. CDR3 nucleotide sequence: TGTGCCAGCAGCTTACCGGGCAGCTATGGCTACACCTTC. It translates to CASSLPGSYGYTF. The whole variable domain, filled in from reference TRBV11-2 and TRBJ1-2, reads EAGVAQSPRYKIIEKRQSVAFWCNPISGHATLYWYQQILGQGPKLLIQFQNNGVVDDSQLPKDRFSAERLKGVDSTLKIQPAKLEDSAVYLCASSLPGSYGYTFGSGTRLTVV.

This chain connects TRBV6-5 to TRBJ1-5; D is uncertain. The germline V and J ends were trimmed by 8 bases and 5 bases, with 13 bases remaining between them. Germline CDR1 MNHEY, CDR2 SVGAGI. This CDR3 has 13 residues. CDR3: CASSRWADQPQHF. DNA for the CDR3: TGTGCCAGCTCCAGATGGGCAGATCAGCCCCAGCATTTT.

About this clone: This sample includes further DNA sequences coding for the same CDR3. V gene TRBV18 combines with J gene TRBJ1-1; TRBD1 matches 7 bases. Germline CDR1 reads KGHSH; CDR2 reads LQKENI. The V segment lost 4 bases and the J segment 4 bases; nucleotides outside the gene matches: 3. There are 13 residues in the CDR3. The CDR3 here is CASSLTGVTEAFF. CDR3 nucleotides: TGTGCCAGCTCACTAACAGGGGTCACTGAAGCTTTCTTT.

This chain uses TRBV19 with TRBJ2-3; 7 bases fit TRBD2. The junction had 8 bases not matched to a gene; V was cut back by 5 bases and J by 3 bases. Germline values: CDR1 LNHDA, CDR2 SQIVND (reference sequence). The length of the CDR3 is 15 residues. The CDR3 DNA follows: TGTGCCAGTAGTCTCGGGGAAGCGGGAACAGATACGCAGTATTTT. It yields the protein CASSLGEAGTDTQYF. Using reference TRBV19 and TRBJ2-3 for the parts outside the CDR3, the full variable domain is DGGITQSPKYLFRKEGQNVTLSCEQNLNHDAMYWYRQDPGQGLRLIYYSQIVNDFQKGDIAEGYSVSREKKESFPLTVTSAQKNPTAFYLCASSLGEAGTDTQYFGPGTRLTVL.

This clone appeared a few times. This CDR3 is CASMGQVNEKLFF. The CDR3 bases are TGTGCCAGCATGGGGCAGGTTAATGAAAAACTGTTTTTT. The rearrangement uses TRBV25-1 and TRBJ1-4; D possibly corresponds to TRBD1 (5 bases). The germline V gene has CDR1 MGHDK and CDR2 SYGVNS. The CDR3 has 13 residues. Trimming removed 7 bases at V and 4 bases at J, with 10 bases between. The whole variable domain, filled in from reference TRBV25-1 and TRBJ1-4, reads EADIYQTPRYLVIGTGKKITLECSQTMGHDKMYWYQQDPGMELHLIHYSYGVNSTEKGDLSSESTVSRIRTEHFPLTLESARPSHTSQYLCASMGQVNEKLFFGSGTQLSVL.

This chain connects TRBV6-5 to TRBJ2-2, with unresolved D. The CDR3 runs to 13 residues. Trimming took off 8 bases at V and 5 bases at J, with 12 bases between the two ends. CDR1 MNHEY and CDR2 SVGAGI come from the germline V gene. The CDR3 loop is CASHEQETGELFF. Here the CDR3 DNA reads TGTGCCAGCCATGAGCAGGAGACCGGGGAGCTGTTTTTT.

This clone was seen just once. The chain uses TRBV7-2 and TRBJ1-5; 10 bases are shared with TRBD1. The CDR3 sequence is 18 residues long. Germline V lookup: CDR1 SGHTA, CDR2 FQGNSA. V dropped 2 bases and J dropped 5; count of bases not matched to a gene: 12. DNA for the CDR3: TGTGCCAGCAGCTTAAGGGTCGCGGGGGACAGGGGTTATCAGCCCCAGCATTTT. Amino acids: CASSLRVAGDRGYQPQHF.

CDR3 region: CASRPGTSAQETQYF. The CDR3 DNA follows: TGTGCCAGCAGGCCTGGGACTAGCGCACAAGAGACCCAGTACTTC. The chain is built from TRBV11-2 and TRBJ2-5; 10 positions match TRBD2. The germline V gene has CDR1 SGHAT and CDR2 FQNNGV. The CDR3 has 15 amino acids. Trimming removed 6 bases from V and 2 bases from J; junction bases left unmatched: 6. Drawing the rest from reference TRBV11-2 and TRBJ2-5, the complete variable domain is EAGVAQSPRYKIIEKRQSVAFWCNPISGHATLYWYQQILGQGPKLLIQFQNNGVVDDSQLPKDRFSAERLKGVDSTLKIQPAKLEDSAVYLCASRPGTSAQETQYFGPGTRLLVL.

Worth noting for this clone: Other DNA sequences within the sample encode an identical CDR3. The chain carries TRBV7-3 and TRBJ2-3, with D possibly being TRBD1 (5 bases). The ends were cut back, 1 base at V and 4 bases at J, with 6 bases in the middle. This CDR3 has 13 residues. Germline CDR1 and CDR2: SGHTA and FQGTGA. The CDR3 sequence: CASSLRGADTQYF. The CDR3 coding sequence is TGTGCCAGCAGCTTAAGGGGCGCAGATACGCAGTATTTT.

This rearrangement joins TRBV19 to TRBJ1-4; a weak D match, TRBD1 (6 bases). This CDR3 spans 14 amino acids. The V gene's germline CDR1 is LNHDA and CDR2 SQIVND (reference sequence). Deletions cut 6 bases from V and 5 bases from J, with 13 bases between. CDR3 loop: CASSDRRQNEKLFF. CDR3 sequence (DNA): TGTGCCAGTAGCGACAGGAGGCAAAATGAAAAACTGTTTTTT.

This chain joins TRBV5-1 and TRBJ2-1, with 7 bases aligning to TRBD2. The CDR3 is 16 amino acids. From germline, CDR1 is SGHRS and CDR2 YFSETQ. V was pared by 4 bases and J by 4 bases, with 11 bases of the junction left unmatched. The CDR3 protein is CASSVPSSGLYNEQFF. The DNA for the CDR3 is TGCGCCAGCAGCGTCCCCTCTAGCGGTCTTTACAATGAGCAGTTCTTC. Based on the CDR3 plus reference TRBV5-1 and TRBJ2-1, the full variable domain is KAGVTQTPRYLIKTRGQQVTLSCSPISGHRSVSWYQQTPGQGLQFLFEYFSETQRNKGNFPGRFSGRQFSNSRSEMNVSTLELGDSALYLCASSVPSSGLYNEQFFGPGTRLTVL.

The chain recombines TRBV18 with TRBJ2-1, with 9 bases matching TRBD2. Per germline, CDR1 KGHSH and CDR2 LQKENI. The CDR3 is made up of 18 amino acids. Trimming cost V 5 bases and J 0 bases; bases outside gene matches: 11. Written as DNA, the CDR3 is TGTGCCAGCTCAGCTAGCGGGGCCGGGACGCTCTCCTACAATGAGCAGTTCTTC. As protein: CASSASGAGTLSYNEQFF.

J is TRBJ2-2 and V is TRBV6-1; D is ambiguous. The CDR3 is 17 residues long. Trimming cost V 0 bases and J 3 bases, with 14 bases left between them. The germline V gene has CDR1 MNHNS and CDR2 SASEGT. CDR3 bases: TGTGCCAGCAGTGAAGCGAAATACTTAGGCCACACCGGGGAGCTGTTTTTT. Encoded protein: CASSEAKYLGHTGELFF.

V usage is TRBV6-5 and J usage is TRBJ2-3; no definite D call. V was pared by 2 bases and J by 0 bases, with 6 bases between. CDR1 MNHEY and CDR2 SVGAGI come from the germline V gene. CDR3 length equals 14 residues. The CDR3 DNA reads TGTGCCAGCAGTTACGGGTTAAGCACAGATACGCAGTATTTT. Translated, it gives CASSYGLSTDTQYF.